This entry features one TCR beta chain sequence. Its target is unknown. Only in-frame clones appear in the TCRdb table, and some are missing; sequencing was by immunoSEQ multiplex PCR. Of about 160,000 clones listed, about 90% are singletons. The sample is drawn from a study of T cell responses to AZD1222 COVID-19 vaccine. Study-level findings and limits: White British donors predominated, females outnumbered males, and clonal diversity was possibly underestimated.

V lost 3 bases and J lost 7, with 12 bases in between. CDR1 and CDR2 (germline): GTSNPN, SVGIG (reference sequence). This CDR3 is built from 12 residues. This receptor was identified in an adult in good health. The V gene is TRBV30, the J gene TRBJ1-2; possible D gene TRBD1, 6 bases. The sample consisted of peripheral blood, taken on day 0 of MenACWY control vaccination. CDR3 coding DNA: TGTGCCTGGAGACAGGGCCCAACTGGCTACACCTTC. Amino acid sequence: CAWRQGPTGYTF.